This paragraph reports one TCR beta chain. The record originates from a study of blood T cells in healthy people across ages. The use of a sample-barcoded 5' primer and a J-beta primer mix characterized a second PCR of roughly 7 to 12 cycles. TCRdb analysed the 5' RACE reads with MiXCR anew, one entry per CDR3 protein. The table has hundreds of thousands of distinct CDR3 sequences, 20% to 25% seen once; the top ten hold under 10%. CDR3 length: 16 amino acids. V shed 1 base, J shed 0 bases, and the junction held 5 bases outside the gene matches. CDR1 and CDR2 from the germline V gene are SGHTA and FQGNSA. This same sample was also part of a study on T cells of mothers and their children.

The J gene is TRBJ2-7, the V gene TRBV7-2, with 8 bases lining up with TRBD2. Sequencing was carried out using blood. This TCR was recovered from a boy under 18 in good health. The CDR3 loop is CASSLVAAGASYEQYF. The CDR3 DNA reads TGTGCCAGCAGCTTAGTAGCAGCGGGGGCCTCCTACGAGCAGTACTTC.